One and the same sample provided the 6 T cell receptor beta chains below, sequenced in a study of blood T cells in healthy people across ages. Primed by a sample-barcoded 5' primer and a J-beta primer mix, a second PCR proceeded for roughly 6 to 12 cycles. MiXCR, run by TCRdb on the 5' RACE reads, gives a single entry per CDR3 protein. Among some 1,800,000 distinct CDR3 sequences listed, about 39% were seen once. Specimen: blood. Every receptor here comes from a human donor in good health.

The chain carries TRBV7-3 and TRBJ2-1, with 9 bases fitting TRBD2. J lost 0 bases, V lost 5 bases, and 8 bases had no gene match. Germline values: CDR1 SGHTA, CDR2 FQGTGA. The CDR3 consists of 17 residues. The CDR3 loop is CASSKTSGSSSYNEQFF. The CDR3 region has the DNA TGTGCCAGCAGCAAAACTAGCGGGTCGAGCTCCTACAATGAGCAGTTCTTC. Filled out from reference TRBV7-3 and TRBJ2-1, the complete variable domain reads GAGVSQTPSNKVTEKGKYVELRCDPISGHTALYWYRQSLGQGPEFLIYFQGTGAADDSGLPNDRFFAVRPEGSVSTLKIQRTERGDSAVYLCASSKTSGSSSYNEQFFGPGTRLTVL.

Regarding this clonotype: This could be a read error, since a much larger clone is one nucleotide away. This chain connects TRBV7-3 to TRBJ1-1; D unresolved. Germline CDR1 reads SGHTA; CDR2 reads FQGTGA. Trimming pared 3 bases from V and 5 bases from J, leaving 10 bases between. There are 13 residues in the CDR3. This chain's CDR3 is CASSLRERTEAFF. CDR3 DNA sequence: TGTGCCAGCAGCTTGAGGGAGAGGACTGAAGCTTTCTTT.

This clonotype was found a few times. The chain carries TRBV12-3 or TRBV12-4 and TRBJ1-4; D not certain. The CDR3 runs to 14 residues. Trimming stripped 3 bases from V and 3 bases from J, with 8 bases between. In DNA, the CDR3 is TGTGCCAGCAGTTTGCGGGGATCTAATGAAAAACTGTTTTTT. Residues: CASSLRGSNEKLFF.

J is TRBJ2-4 and V is TRBV11-2; D gene unclear. The DNA end favors TRBJ2-7, so the J call may be wrong. The CDR3 has 14 residues. Germline V gene data show CDR1 as SGHAT and CDR2 as FQNNGV. CDR3 sequence (DNA): TGTGCCAGCAGCTTAATGGCCAGGTCCTACGAGCAGTACTTC. This encodes CASSLMARSYEQYF.

This chain links TRBV5-1 with TRBJ1-1; TRBD1 matches 7 bases. J gave up 1 base and V 2 bases, and 8 bases lay outside the gene matches. This CDR3 comprises 16 residues. CDR1 and CDR2 (germline): SGHRS, YFSETQ. CDR3 residues: CASSLGTVSANTEAFF. The CDR3 nucleotides are TGCGCCAGCAGCTTAGGGACAGTATCTGCGAACACTGAAGCTTTCTTT.

V usage is TRBV4-2 and J usage is TRBJ2-1, with 7 bases identical to TRBD2. Germline V gene lookup returns CDR1 LGHNA and CDR2 YNFKEQ. The CDR3 is 16 amino acids. V dropped 2 bases and J dropped 11; count of bases not matched to a gene: 15. In DNA form, the CDR3 reads TGTGCCAGCAGCCAAATCCTGTCGAATGGGGGGGAAAAGCAGTTCTTC. This encodes CASSQILSNGGEKQFF.